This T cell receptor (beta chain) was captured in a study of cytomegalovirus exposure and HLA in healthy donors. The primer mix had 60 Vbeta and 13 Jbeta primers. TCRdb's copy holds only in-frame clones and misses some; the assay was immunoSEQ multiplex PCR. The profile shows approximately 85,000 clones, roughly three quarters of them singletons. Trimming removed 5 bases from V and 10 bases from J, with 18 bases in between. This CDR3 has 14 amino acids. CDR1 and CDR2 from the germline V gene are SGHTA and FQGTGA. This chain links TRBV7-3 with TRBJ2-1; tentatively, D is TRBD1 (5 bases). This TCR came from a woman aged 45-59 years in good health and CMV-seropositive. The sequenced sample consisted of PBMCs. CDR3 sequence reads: CASSRGRRGEEQFF. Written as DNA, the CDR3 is TGTGCCAGCAGCCGAGGTAGAAGGGGCGAAGAGCAGTTCTTC. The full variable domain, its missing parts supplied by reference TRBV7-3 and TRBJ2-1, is GAGVSQTPSNKVTEKGKYVELRCDPISGHTALYWYRQSLGQGPEFLIYFQGTGAADDSGLPNDRFFAVRPEGSVSTLKIQRTERGDSAVYLCASSRGRRGEEQFFGPGTRLTVL.